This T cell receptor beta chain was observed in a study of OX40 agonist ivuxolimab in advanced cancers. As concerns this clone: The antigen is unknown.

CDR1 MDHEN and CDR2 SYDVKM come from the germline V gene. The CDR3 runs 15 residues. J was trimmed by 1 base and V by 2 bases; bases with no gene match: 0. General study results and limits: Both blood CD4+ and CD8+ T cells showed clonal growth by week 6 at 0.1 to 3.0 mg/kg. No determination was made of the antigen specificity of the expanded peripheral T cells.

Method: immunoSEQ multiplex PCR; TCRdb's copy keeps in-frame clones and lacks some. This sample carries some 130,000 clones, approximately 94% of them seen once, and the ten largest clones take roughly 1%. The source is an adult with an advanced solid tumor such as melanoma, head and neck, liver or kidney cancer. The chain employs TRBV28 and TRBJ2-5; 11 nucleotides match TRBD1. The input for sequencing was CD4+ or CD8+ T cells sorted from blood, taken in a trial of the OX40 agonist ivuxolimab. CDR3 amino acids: CASSLGTGGQETQYF. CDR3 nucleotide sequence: TGTGCCAGCAGTTTAGGGACAGGGGGCCAAGAGACCCAGTACTTC.